The 17 T cell receptor beta chains in this list originate from one sample, sequenced in a study of radiation and T cells in renal cell carcinoma. Described time point: blood 4 weeks post-SBRT, at nephrectomy. Regarding treatment: 15 Gy SBRT to primary tumor, nephrectomy 4 weeks later. Here immunoSEQ multiplex PCR was the method, and the copy in TCRdb shows in-frame clones only, minus some. This repertoire shows approximately 40,000 clones, 65% to 85% found once; its top ten account for 27%. This specimen was blood, taken from a patient whose treatment included radiotherapy and nephrectomy. Receptors originate from a woman between 65 and 79 years old with renal cell carcinoma.

The chain couples TRBV4-3 to TRBJ2-7; a weak D match, TRBD2 (6 bases). Trimming took 1 base from V and 6 from J, leaving 16 bases between them. The CDR3 spans 15 residues. From germline, CDR1 is LGHNA and CDR2 YSLEER. CDR3 nucleotides: TGCGCCAGCAGCCAAGCTTGGCAGGCCGGGGGCGAGCAGTACTTC. This codes for CASSQAWQAGGEQYF.

This clone was recorded once. The rearrangement uses TRBV4-2 and TRBJ2-5, with 10 nucleotides matching TRBD2. Looked up from germline, CDR1 is LGHNA and CDR2 is YNFKEQ. This CDR3 region has 15 residues. V lost 1 base and J lost 1; bases outside the gene matches: 0. CDR3 coding DNA: TGTGCCAGCAGCCAAGGGACTAGCGGCCAAGAGACCCAGTACTTC. Protein sequence: CASSQGTSGQETQYF.

The chain couples TRBV14 to TRBJ2-6; TRBD1 aligns across 11 bases. This CDR3 contains 16 residues. The J segment lost 2 bases and the V segment lost 4 bases, leaving 1 base of the junction unmatched. CDR1 is SGHDN and CDR2 is FVKESK in the germline V gene. The CDR3 reads CASSRDRGAGANVLTF. CDR3 DNA: TGTGCCAGCAGCCGGGACAGGGGGGCTGGGGCCAACGTCCTGACTTTC.

This sequence joins TRBV5-1 and TRBJ2-5; a weak D match, TRBD1 (5 bases). The CDR3 is made up of 14 amino acids. The germline V and J ends were trimmed by 4 bases and 2 bases, with 12 bases remaining between them. The germline gives CDR1 SGHRS, CDR2 YFSETQ. CDR3 sequence (DNA): TGCGCCAGCAGCCCGGGCAGGGAACAAGAGACCCAGTACTTC. Protein: CASSPGREQETQYF.

The chain uses TRBV5-4 and TRBJ2-2; D possibly corresponds to TRBD1 (6 bases). The CDR3 is made up of 14 amino acids. The germline gives CDR1 SGHNT, CDR2 YYREEE (reference sequence). V dropped 4 bases and J dropped 3 bases, with 10 bases sitting between them. The CDR3 nucleotides are TGTGCCAGCAGCCCGGACAGACACACCGGGGAGCTGTTTTTT. It codes for CASSPDRHTGELFF.

This chain connects TRBV19 to TRBJ1-5, with 7 bases identical to TRBD1. CDR3 length: 16 residues. Trimming at V came to 1 base and at J to 6 bases, leaving 9 bases not matched to a gene. Per the germline V gene, CDR1 is LNHDA and CDR2 is SQIVND (reference sequence). The CDR3 DNA follows: TGTGCCAGTAGTATAGGCTTTCTGGCAGGGGGTCAGCCCCAGCATTTT. Protein: CASSIGFLAGGQPQHF.

The rearrangement links TRBV15 to TRBJ1-5; D is uncertain. The V gene's germline CDR1 is LNHNV and CDR2 YYDKDF (reference sequence). This CDR3 is built from 15 residues. The V and J ends lost 4 bases and 1 base respectively, with 11 bases between them. This CDR3 reads CATSKDPGSNQPQHF. Written as DNA, the CDR3 is TGTGCCACCAGCAAGGACCCTGGGAGCAATCAGCCCCAGCATTTT.

This chain links TRBV7-8 with TRBJ2-5, with D possibly being TRBD2 (5 bases). From germline, CDR1 is SGHVS and CDR2 FQNEAQ. CDR3 length equals 13 residues. Deletions cut 1 base from V and 9 bases from J, with 12 bases between. The DNA of the CDR3 is TGTGCCAGCAGCTTAGGGGAGTTGGCGTCCCAGTACTTC. As protein: CASSLGELASQYF.

The CDR3 DNA reads as TGTGCCAGCAGCTTGAAGGGCCGTTGGACAGGGAGTTGGGCAGATACGCAGTATTTT. Amino acid sequence: CASSLKGRWTGSWADTQYF. The chain couples TRBV5-4 to TRBJ2-3; TRBD1 matches at 8 bases. J gave up 4 bases and V 1 base, and 17 bases lay outside the gene matches. Per germline, CDR1 SGHNT and CDR2 YYREEE (reference sequence). The CDR3 consists of 19 residues.

The V call is TRBV7-2, the J call TRBJ2-5; D tentatively fits TRBD1 or TRBD2 (5 bases each). From germline, CDR1 is SGHTA and CDR2 FQGNSA. With 1 base removed from V and 5 bases from J, the gap between germline ends came to 8 bases. This CDR3 region has 13 residues. The CDR3 DNA follows: TGTGCCAGCAGCTTAGGGGGGTACGAGACCCAGTACTTC. This encodes CASSLGGYETQYF.

The chain employs TRBV28 and TRBJ2-1; 7 positions agree with TRBD1. This CDR3 contains 15 residues. Trimming cost V 6 bases and J 1 base; bases outside gene matches: 6. Germline V lookup: CDR1 MDHEN, CDR2 SYDVKM. In nucleotides, the CDR3 is TGTGCCAGCAGGATCACAGGGGCTTCCTACAATGAGCAGTTCTTC. Its translation is CASRITGASYNEQFF.

The CDR3 is CATEDRGFTGELFF. The CDR3 bases are TGTGCCACCGAGGACAGGGGGTTCACCGGGGAGCTGTTTTTT. This rearrangement joins TRBV6-1 to TRBJ2-2; 10 positions agree with TRBD1. The germline V gene has CDR1 MNHNS and CDR2 SASEGT. J lost 4 bases, V lost 10 bases, and 6 bases had no gene match. There are 14 residues in the CDR3.

V usage is TRBV9 and J usage is TRBJ2-7; TRBD2 matches 15 bases. The CDR3 has 19 residues. V shed 3 bases, J shed 1 base, and the junction held 11 bases outside the gene matches. Germline V gene lookup returns CDR1 SGDLS and CDR2 YYNGEE. The CDR3 nucleotides read TGTGCCAGCAGCGATCACCCGGGACTAGCGGGGGGAAAGTCCTACGAGCAGTACTTC. It codes for CASSDHPGLAGGKSYEQYF. Based on the CDR3 plus reference TRBV9 and TRBJ2-7, the full variable domain is DSGVTQTPKHLITATGQRVTLRCSPRSGDLSVYWYQQSLDQGLQFLIQYYNGEERAKGNILERFSAQQFPDLHSELNLSSLELGDSALYFCASSDHPGLAGGKSYEQYFGPGTRLTVT.

V and J are TRBV2 and TRBJ2-5, with D possibly TRBD2 on 7 matching bases. In germline, CDR1 is SNHLY, CDR2 FYNNEI. This CDR3 region has 16 residues. V gave up 1 base and J gave up 2 bases, with 14 bases separating them. This chain's CDR3 is CASSEEGGSGQETQYF. The CDR3 nucleotides are TGTGCCAGCAGTGAAGAGGGGGGTAGCGGGCAAGAGACCCAGTACTTC.

This clone was found a few times. The rearrangement links TRBV7-3 to TRBJ1-1; the D gene is possibly TRBD1 (5 bases). Germline V gene sequence: CDR1 SGHTA, CDR2 FQGTGA. V lost 11 bases and J 3 bases, leaving 16 bases between the germline ends. CDR3 length equals 13 residues. The CDR3 nucleotides are TGTGCCTGTGGCGCAGGGCGGTACACTGAAGCTTTCTTT. Protein sequence: CACGAGRYTEAFF.

The table lists this clone with many counts. The chain joins TRBV7-9 to TRBJ1-1, with D maybe TRBD1 (5 bases). Trimming took off 5 bases at V and 6 bases at J, with 19 bases between the two ends. The CDR3 consists of 15 residues. Germline-derived CDR1 and CDR2 are SEHNR and FQNEAQ (reference sequence). The DNA of the CDR3 is TGTGCCAGCAGCCCCGAGGGCGGGTTAGGGGCTGAAGCTTTCTTT. As protein: CASSPEGGLGAEAFF.

Concerning this clone: Mismatch with germline at one junction end may stem from a read error. The chain joins TRBV5-6 to TRBJ2-7; D ambiguous. In germline, CDR1 is SGHDT, CDR2 YYEEEE. The CDR3 covers 13 residues. Written as DNA, the CDR3 is TGTGTCAGCAGCTTTTCTAACTCCTACGAGCAGTACTTC. Translation: CVSSFSNSYEQYF.